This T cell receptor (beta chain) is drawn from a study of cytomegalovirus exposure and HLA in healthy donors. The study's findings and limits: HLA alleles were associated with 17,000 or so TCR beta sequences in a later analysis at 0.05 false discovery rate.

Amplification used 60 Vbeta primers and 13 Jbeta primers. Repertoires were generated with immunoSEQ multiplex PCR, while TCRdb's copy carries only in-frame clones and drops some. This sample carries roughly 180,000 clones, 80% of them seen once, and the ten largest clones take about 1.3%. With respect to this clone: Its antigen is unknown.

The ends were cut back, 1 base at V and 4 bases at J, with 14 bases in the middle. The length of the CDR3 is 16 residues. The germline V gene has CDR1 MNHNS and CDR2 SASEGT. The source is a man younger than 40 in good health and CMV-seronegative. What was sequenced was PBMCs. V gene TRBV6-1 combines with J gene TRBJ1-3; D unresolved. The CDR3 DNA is TGTGCCAGCAGTGAAGAAAGGCTCCCGCGGGGAAACACCATATATTTT. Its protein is CASSEERLPRGNTIYF.